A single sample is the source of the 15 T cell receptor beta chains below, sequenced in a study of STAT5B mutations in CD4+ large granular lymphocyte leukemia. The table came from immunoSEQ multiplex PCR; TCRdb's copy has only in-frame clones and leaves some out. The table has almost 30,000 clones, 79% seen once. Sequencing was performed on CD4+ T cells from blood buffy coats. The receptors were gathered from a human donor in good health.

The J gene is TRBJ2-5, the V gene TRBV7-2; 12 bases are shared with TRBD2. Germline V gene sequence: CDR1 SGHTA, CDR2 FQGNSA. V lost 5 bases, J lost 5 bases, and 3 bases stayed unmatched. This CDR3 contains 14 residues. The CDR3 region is CASSHGTSGETQYF. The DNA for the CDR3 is TGTGCCAGCAGCCACGGGACTAGCGGGGAGACCCAGTACTTC.

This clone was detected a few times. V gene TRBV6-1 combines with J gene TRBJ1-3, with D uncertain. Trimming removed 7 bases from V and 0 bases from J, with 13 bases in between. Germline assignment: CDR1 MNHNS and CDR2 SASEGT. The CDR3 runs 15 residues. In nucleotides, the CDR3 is TGTGCCAGCAAGCCTGGGCGGGTCTCTGGAAACACCATATATTTT. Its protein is CASKPGRVSGNTIYF.

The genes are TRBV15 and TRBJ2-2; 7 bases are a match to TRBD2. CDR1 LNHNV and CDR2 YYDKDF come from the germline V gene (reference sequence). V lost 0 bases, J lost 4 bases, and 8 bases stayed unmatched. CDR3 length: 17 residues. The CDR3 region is CATSRENSGFGTGELFF. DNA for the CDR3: TGTGCCACCAGCAGAGAGAATAGCGGGTTTGGCACCGGGGAGCTGTTTTTT.

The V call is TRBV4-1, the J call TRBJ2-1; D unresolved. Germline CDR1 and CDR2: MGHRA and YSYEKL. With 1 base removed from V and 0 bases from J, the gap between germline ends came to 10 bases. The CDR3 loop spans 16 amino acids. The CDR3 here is CASSQVNLISYNEQFF. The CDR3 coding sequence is TGCGCCAGCAGCCAAGTCAACTTGATCTCCTACAATGAGCAGTTCTTC.

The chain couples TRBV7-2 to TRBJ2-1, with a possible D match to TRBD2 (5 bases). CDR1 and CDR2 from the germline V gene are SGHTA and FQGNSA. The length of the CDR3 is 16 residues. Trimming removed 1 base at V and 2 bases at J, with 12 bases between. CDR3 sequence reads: CASSLVSGSAYNEQFF. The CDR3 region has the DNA TGTGCCAGCAGCTTAGTTTCGGGGTCTGCCTACAATGAGCAGTTCTTC.

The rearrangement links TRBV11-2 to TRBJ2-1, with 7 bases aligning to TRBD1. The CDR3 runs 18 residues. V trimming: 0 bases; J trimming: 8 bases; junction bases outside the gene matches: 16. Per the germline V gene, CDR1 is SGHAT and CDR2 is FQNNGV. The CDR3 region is CASSLDRGQPYNRDEQFF. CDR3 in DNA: TGTGCCAGCAGCTTAGATAGGGGACAGCCCTATAATCGCGATGAGCAGTTCTTC. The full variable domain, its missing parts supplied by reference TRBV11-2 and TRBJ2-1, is EAGVAQSPRYKIIEKRQSVAFWCNPISGHATLYWYQQILGQGPKLLIQFQNNGVVDDSQLPKDRFSAERLKGVDSTLKIQPAKLEDSAVYLCASSLDRGQPYNRDEQFFGPGTRLTVL.

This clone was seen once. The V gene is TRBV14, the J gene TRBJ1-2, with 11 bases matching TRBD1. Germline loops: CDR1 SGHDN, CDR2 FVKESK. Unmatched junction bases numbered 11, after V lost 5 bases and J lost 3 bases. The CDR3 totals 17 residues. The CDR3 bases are TGTGCCAGCAGCTTGCGGTCCGGACAGGGGGCGGACTATGGCTACACCTTC. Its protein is CASSLRSGQGADYGYTF.

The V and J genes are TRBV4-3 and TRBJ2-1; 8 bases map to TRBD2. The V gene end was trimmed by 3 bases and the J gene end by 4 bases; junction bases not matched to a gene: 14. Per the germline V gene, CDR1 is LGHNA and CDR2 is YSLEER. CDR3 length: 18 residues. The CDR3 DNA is TGCGCCAGCAGCCACCCAAATTTAGCGGGGAGCCCTTACAATGAGCAGTTCTTC. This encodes CASSHPNLAGSPYNEQFF.

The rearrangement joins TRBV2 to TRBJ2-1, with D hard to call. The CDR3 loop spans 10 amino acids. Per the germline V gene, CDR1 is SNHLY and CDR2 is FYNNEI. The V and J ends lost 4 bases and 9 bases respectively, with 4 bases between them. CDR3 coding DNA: TGTGCCAGCAGTGTAACTGAGCAGTTCTTC. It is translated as CASSVTEQFF. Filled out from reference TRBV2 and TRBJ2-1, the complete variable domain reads EPEVTQTPSHQVTQMGQEVILRCVPISNHLYFYWYRQILGQKVEFLVSFYNNEISEKSEIFDDQFSVERPDGSNFTLKIRSTKLEDSAMYFCASSVTEQFFGPGTRLTVL.

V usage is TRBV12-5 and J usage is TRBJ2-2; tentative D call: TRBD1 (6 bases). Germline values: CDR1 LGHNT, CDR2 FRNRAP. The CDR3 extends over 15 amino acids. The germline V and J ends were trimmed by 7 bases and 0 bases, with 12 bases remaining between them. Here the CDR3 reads CASALDSANTGELFF. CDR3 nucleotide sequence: TGTGCTAGTGCCTTGGACAGTGCGAACACCGGGGAGCTGTTTTTT.

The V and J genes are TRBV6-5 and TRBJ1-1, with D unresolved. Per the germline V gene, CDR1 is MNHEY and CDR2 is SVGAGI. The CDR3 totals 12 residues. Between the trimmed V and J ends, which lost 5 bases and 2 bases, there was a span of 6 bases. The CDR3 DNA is TGTGCCAGCAGTGGGCGTAACACTGAAGCTTTCTTT. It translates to CASSGRNTEAFF.

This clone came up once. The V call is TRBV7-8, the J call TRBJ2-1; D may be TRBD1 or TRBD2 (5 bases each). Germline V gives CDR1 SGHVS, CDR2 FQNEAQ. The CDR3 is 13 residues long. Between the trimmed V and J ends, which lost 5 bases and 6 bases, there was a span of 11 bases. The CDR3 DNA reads TGTGCCAGCAGCCCCCGGGACCGCAATGAGCAGTTCTTC. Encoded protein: CASSPRDRNEQFF.

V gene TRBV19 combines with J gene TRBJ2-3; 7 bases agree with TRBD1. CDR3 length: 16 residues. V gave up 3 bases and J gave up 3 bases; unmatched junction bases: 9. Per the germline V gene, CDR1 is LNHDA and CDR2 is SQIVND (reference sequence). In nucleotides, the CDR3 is TGTGCCAGTAGTATTGGGAGAGGGGGCTTGACAGATACGCAGTATTTT. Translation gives CASSIGRGGLTDTQYF.

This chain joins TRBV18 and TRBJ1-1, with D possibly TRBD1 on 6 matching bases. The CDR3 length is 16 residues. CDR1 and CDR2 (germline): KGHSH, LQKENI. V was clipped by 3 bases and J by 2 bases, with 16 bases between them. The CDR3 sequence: CASSPRQVTLNTEAFF. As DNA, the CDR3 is TGTGCCAGCTCACCCCGACAGGTCACCCTCAACACTGAAGCTTTCTTT.

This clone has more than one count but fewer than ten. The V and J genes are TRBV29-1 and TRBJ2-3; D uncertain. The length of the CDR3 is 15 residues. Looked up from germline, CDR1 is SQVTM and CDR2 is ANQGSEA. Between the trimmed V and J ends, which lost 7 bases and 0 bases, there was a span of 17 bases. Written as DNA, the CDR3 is TGCAGCGCTATAATAGGACGTTCTAGCACAGATACGCAGTATTTT. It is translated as CSAIIGRSSTDTQYF.